One sample yielded the 3 T cell receptor beta chains listed below, sequenced in a study of blood T cell repertoires in COVID-19. Repertoires were generated with immunoSEQ multiplex PCR, while TCRdb's copy carries only in-frame clones and drops some. The sample holds roughly 68,000 clones; 75% to 85% are singletons and the top ten take less than 30%. The specimen was peripheral blood. All receptors derive from a man aged 50 or older with acute or convalescent COVID-19.

V is TRBV5-1 and J is TRBJ2-3; the match to TRBD1 covers 8 bases. After removal of 3 bases from V and 6 bases from J, the junction contained 6 bases not matched to a gene. The CDR3 extends over 14 amino acids. Germline lookup yields CDR1 SGHRS and CDR2 YFSETQ. The CDR3 coding sequence is TGCGCCAGCAGCTCGACAGGGGCACTTGATACGCAGTATTTT. This translates into CASSSTGALDTQYF.

The chain recombines TRBV19 with TRBJ2-4, with a weak D call TRBD1 (6 bases). V was shortened by 1 base and J by 10 bases, with 14 bases between the two germline ends. The CDR3 consists of 14 residues. Per the germline V gene, CDR1 is LNHDA and CDR2 is SQIVND (reference sequence). Written as DNA, the CDR3 is TGTGCCAGTAGTATAGCGCAAGGGGGATGGATTCAGTACTTC. Translation gives CASSIAQGGWIQYF.

The chain is built from TRBV9 and TRBJ2-5, with 15 positions matching TRBD2. V gave up 3 bases and J gave up 13 bases; unmatched junction bases: 7. The CDR3 covers 14 residues. Germline CDR1 is SGDLS and CDR2 is YYNGEE. CDR3 sequence: CASSAGTSGGQLYF. The CDR3 region has the DNA TGTGCCAGCAGCGCAGGGACTAGCGGGGGGCAACTGTACTTC.